This note documents a single T cell receptor (beta chain) sequence. The target of this receptor is not known. No base quality information exists; no much larger clone differs at one position. This entry comes from a study of blood T cell repertoires in COVID-19 (dated by TCRdb to about 2020). Background for the entire study: Collaborator samples came from the United States, Italy and Spain and covered acute and convalescent phases of COVID-19. Subjects who had been exposed to COVID-19, were actively infected with it, or had recovered from it provided the deeply sampled blood TCRbeta repertoires that made up the dataset. Samples were obtained from the ongoing ImmuneRACE study (first 160 participants) and from over 1,000 subjects provided by 6 global collaborators. The prospective study material was composed of cDNA or gDNA derived from T cells, B-cell-depleted T cells, or PBMCs. The repertoires were made available in a free public database intended to serve as a resource for research on the immune response to SARS-CoV-2. Where available, HLA class I and class II types were obtained from metadata supplied by the sample provider rather than from assay-based typing. Sample metadata almost always included a de-identified subject ID, COVID-19 status, age in years and sex.

CDR1 and CDR2 were assigned from the germline V gene as KGHDR and SFDVKD. V is clipped by 0 bases and J by 4 bases, and the sequence between their germline boundaries is 8 bases long. There are 14 amino acids in the CDR3, from cysteine to phenylalanine inclusive. The sequence is cut down to CDR3 DNA, 42 bases in frame from base 1. Overall study results and their limits: Clinical and demographic metadata were provided uncurated, with the amount varying by source and participant.

The collaborating institutions used their own protocols to collect whole blood in K2EDTA tubes. For TCRbeta analysis, collaborators shipped samples in one of three forms: frozen whole blood, isolated PBMCs, or DNA extracted from either of those sample types. The immunoSEQ Assay, a bias-controlled multiplex PCR, was used to amplify TCRbeta CDR3 regions from genomic DNA. Concerning the study's data processing: The number of nucleated cells in each sample was estimated from the amplification of reference gene primers within the assay. To quantify the absolute abundance of each unique TCRbeta CDR3 rearrangement, sequence reads were collapsed and filtered. Productive Simpson clonality was computed per sample as the square root of Simpson's diversity index over productive rearrangements. TCRdb's version of the immuneACCESS table is confined to in-frame rearrangements and falls short of the full clone set. An unresolved V gene accounts for under half of the shortfall where checked; the remainder is of unknown origin. V and J calls and clone size come straight from that table; D and trimming were deduced from the DNA. The sample data list 350,000 to 450,000 clones, and 70% to 90% of these were observed just once. Around 3% of the sample belongs to the ten largest clones.

The rearrangement joined TRBV24-1 to TRBJ2-5, and possibly TRBD1, on 6 matching bases. This sequence was found in a human donor in a cohort sampled during active COVID-19. Sequencing was done on a sample of peripheral blood. The CDR3 amino acid sequence is: CATSDLARGETQYF. Read as DNA, the sequence is TGTGCCACCAGTGATTTGGCCAGGGGAGAGACCCAGTACTTC.